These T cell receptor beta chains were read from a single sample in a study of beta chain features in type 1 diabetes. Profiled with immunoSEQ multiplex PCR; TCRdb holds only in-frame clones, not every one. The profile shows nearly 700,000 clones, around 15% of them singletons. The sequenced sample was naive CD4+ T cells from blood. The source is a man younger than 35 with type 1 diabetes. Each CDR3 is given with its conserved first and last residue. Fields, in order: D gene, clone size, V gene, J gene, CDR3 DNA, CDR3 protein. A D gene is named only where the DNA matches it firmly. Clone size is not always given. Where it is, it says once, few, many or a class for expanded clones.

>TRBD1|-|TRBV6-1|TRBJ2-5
TGTGCCAGCAGTGAAGCGACAGGGGGCAGAGAGACCCAGTACTTC
CASSEATGGRETQYF
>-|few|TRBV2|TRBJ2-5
TGTGCCAGCACTTTGGAGACCCAGTACTTC
CASTLETQYF
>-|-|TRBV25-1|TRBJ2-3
TGTGCCAGCAGTTCAGGAGGGGTTACCCCGTTGGATACGCAGTATTTT
CASSSGGVTPLDTQYF
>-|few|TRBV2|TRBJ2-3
TGTGCCACCGTTTGGAGTAGCACAGATACGCAGTATTTT
CATVWSSTDTQYF
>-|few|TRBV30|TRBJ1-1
TGTGCCTGGAGTGTACAGGACACTGAAGCTTTCTTT
CAWSVQDTEAFF
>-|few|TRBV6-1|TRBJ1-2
TGTGCCAGCAGTGACACCGGACCAAACTATGGCTACACCTTC
CASSDTGPNYGYTF
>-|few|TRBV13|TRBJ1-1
TGTGCCAGCAGCCCGGGAAGGAACACTGAAGCTTTCTTT
CASSPGRNTEAFF
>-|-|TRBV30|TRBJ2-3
TGTGCCTGGAGTCCCGGGCTGTCCACAGATACGCAGTATTTT
CAWSPGLSTDTQYF
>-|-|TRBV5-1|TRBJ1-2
TGCGCCAGCAGCTTGGTGGGCATCCGGGGAGGCTACACCTTC
CASSLVGIRGGYTF
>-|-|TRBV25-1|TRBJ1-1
TGTGCCAGCAGTGAGGGGGGCAGGGGTAACACTGAAGCTTTCTTT
CASSEGGRGNTEAFF
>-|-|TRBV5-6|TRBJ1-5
TGTGCCAGCAGCTTGGGGGGGATCAATCAGCCCCAGCATTTT
CASSLGGINQPQHF
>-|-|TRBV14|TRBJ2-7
TGTGCCAGCAGCCAATTGGATTGGGGCCCGGGCGAGCAGTACTTC
CASSQLDWGPGEQYF
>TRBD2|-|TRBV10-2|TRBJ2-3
TGCGCCAGCAGGGATCTAGCGGCTGGTACAGATACGCAGTATTTT
CASRDLAAGTDTQYF
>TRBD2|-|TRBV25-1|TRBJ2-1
TGTGCCAGCAGTGCAGGGACTAGCGGGTTGGGTGAGCAGTTCTTC
CASSAGTSGLGEQFF
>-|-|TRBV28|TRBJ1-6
TGTGCCAGCAGTTCACAGGGAAACTGGAATTCACCCCTCCACTTT
CASSSQGNWNSPLHF